The 26 T cell receptor beta chains reported below all come from one sample, sequenced in a study of OX40 agonist ivuxolimab in advanced cancers. Method: immunoSEQ multiplex PCR; TCRdb's copy keeps in-frame clones and lacks some. The table lists 25,000 to 30,000 clones, around four fifths of them singletons. The specimen was CD4+ or CD8+ T cells sorted from blood, collected in a trial of the OX40 agonist ivuxolimab. The origin of the receptors is an adult with an advanced solid tumor such as melanoma, head and neck, liver or kidney cancer.

This clone was observed once. V gene TRBV29-1 combines with J gene TRBJ2-7; 7 nucleotides agree with TRBD2. V shed 5 bases, J shed 2 bases, and the junction held 3 bases outside the gene matches. The CDR3 covers 12 residues. The germline CDR1 and CDR2 sequences are SQVTM and ANQGSEA. Here the CDR3 reads CSVMGLTYEQYF. The CDR3 bases are TGCAGCGTTATGGGACTAACCTACGAGCAGTACTTC.

This rearrangement joins TRBV9 to TRBJ2-7; TRBD1 aligns across 8 bases. Unmatched junction bases numbered 11, after V lost 4 bases and J lost 5 bases. Germline CDR1 and CDR2: SGDLS and YYNGEE. The CDR3 is 15 amino acids. The DNA for the CDR3 is TGTGCCAGCAGCTTCAGGGGGCTAGACGTTGACGAGCAGTACTTC. As protein: CASSFRGLDVDEQYF.

V and J are TRBV6-4 and TRBJ2-3, with D possibly being TRBD2 (6 bases). The V gene's germline CDR1 is MRHNA and CDR2 SNTAGT. The V gene lost 2 bases and the J gene lost 0 bases, with 9 bases spanning the gap. The CDR3 sequence is 15 residues long. In DNA, the CDR3 is TGTGCCAGCAGTGACCGGCTAGCGAGCACAGATACGCAGTATTTT. The encoded protein is CASSDRLASTDTQYF.

This chain uses TRBV28 with TRBJ1-2; D may be TRBD1 (5 bases). Germline V gives CDR1 MDHEN, CDR2 SYDVKM. The CDR3 length is 15 residues. Trimming took off 4 bases at V and 7 bases at J, with 19 bases between the two ends. CDR3 DNA: TGTGCCAGCAGTTGGGGACTTCCTCTAAAGGGTGGCTACACCTTC. The encoded protein is CASSWGLPLKGGYTF.

The chain joins TRBV9 to TRBJ2-3; D gene uncertain. V was clipped by 4 bases and J by 0 bases, with 12 bases between them. Germline V gives CDR1 SGDLS, CDR2 YYNGEE. This CDR3 comprises 15 residues. The CDR3, as DNA: TGTGCCAGCAGCCTCCGCGACGCTAGCACAGATACGCAGTATTTT. Protein product: CASSLRDASTDTQYF.

The chain employs TRBV15 and TRBJ2-2, with 13 nucleotides matching TRBD2. The V gene's germline CDR1 is LNHNV and CDR2 YYDKDF (reference sequence). The trim removed 0 bases at V and 6 bases at J, leaving 10 bases unmatched. This CDR3 has 19 amino acids. CDR3 bases: TGTGCCACCAGCAGAGAAACTAATACCGGGACTAGCGGGGCCGGGGAGCTGTTTTTT. Residues: CATSRETNTGTSGAGELFF. The full variable domain, completed using reference TRBV15 and TRBJ2-2, is DAMVIQNPRYQVTQFGKPVTLSCSQTLNHNVMYWYQQKSSQAPKLLFHYYDKDFNNEADTPDNFQSRRPNTSFCFLDIRSPGLGDTAMYLCATSRETNTGTSGAGELFFGEGSRLTVL.

The chain links TRBV28 to TRBJ1-1; D unresolved. This CDR3 comprises 16 residues. Per germline, CDR1 MDHEN and CDR2 SYDVKM. V was clipped by 4 bases and J by 0 bases, with 15 bases between them. The CDR3 bases are TGTGCCAGCAGTTCGGACGTAGCGTTCATGAACACTGAAGCTTTCTTT. It encodes CASSSDVAFMNTEAFF.

The gene calls are TRBV5-1 and TRBJ1-5; no definite D call. Per the germline V gene, CDR1 is SGHRS and CDR2 is YFSETQ. The V end was cut by 1 base, the J end by 0 bases, with 14 bases between. The length of the CDR3 is 17 residues. The CDR3 sequence: CASSLISGPYSNQPQHF. The DNA of the CDR3 is TGCGCCAGCAGCTTGATTTCAGGCCCCTATAGCAATCAGCCCCAGCATTTT.

This chain links TRBV29-1 with TRBJ1-1; TRBD1 aligns across 8 bases. Germline-derived CDR1 and CDR2 are SQVTM and ANQGSEA. The CDR3 extends over 14 amino acids. Unmatched junction bases numbered 7, after V lost 6 bases and J lost 1 base. In DNA, the CDR3 is TGCAGCGTCTTGACAGGGGCCAGGAACACTGAAGCTTTCTTT. Translating gives CSVLTGARNTEAFF.

The count of this clone is one. The CDR3 DNA is TGTGCCAGCACCCTGGCTGGGGGAAACGAGCAGTACTTC. This codes for CASTLAGGNEQYF. The chain is built from TRBV27 and TRBJ2-7; the D gene could be TRBD1 or TRBD2 (5 bases each). The V and J ends lost 7 bases and 5 bases respectively, with 15 bases between them. Germline values: CDR1 MNHEY, CDR2 SMNVEV (reference sequence). This CDR3 region has 13 residues.

The table lists this clone with a count of one. The CDR3 bases are TGTGCCACCAGCAGCGGCAGATACTCTGGAAACACCATATATTTT. Amino acid sequence: CATSSGRYSGNTIYF. The genes are TRBV15 and TRBJ1-3; D remains ambiguous. The germline gives CDR1 LNHNV, CDR2 YYDKDF (reference sequence). V was cut by 3 bases and J by 0 bases, with 9 bases left in between. The CDR3 consists of 15 residues. Full variable domain (rest looked up from reference TRBV15 and TRBJ1-3): DAMVIQNPRYQVTQFGKPVTLSCSQTLNHNVMYWYQQKSSQAPKLLFHYYDKDFNNEADTPDNFQSRRPNTSFCFLDIRSPGLGDTAMYLCATSSGRYSGNTIYFGEGSWLTVV.

V and J are TRBV6-1 and TRBJ2-1; D call uncertain. Germline CDR1 is MNHNS and CDR2 is SASEGT. With 6 bases removed from V and 4 bases from J, the gap between germline ends came to 7 bases. The CDR3 spans 12 residues. The CDR3 spells CASRESYNEQFF. The CDR3 DNA sequence: TGTGCCAGCAGAGAGTCATACAATGAGCAGTTCTTC.

The rearrangement joins TRBV9 to TRBJ1-1; the D gene is possibly TRBD1 (6 bases). Trimming took 0 bases from V and 4 from J, leaving 13 bases between them. The CDR3 runs 15 residues. CDR1 and CDR2 from the germline V gene are SGDLS and YYNGEE. The CDR3 spells CASSVVGGRGTEAFF. CDR3 in DNA: TGTGCCAGCAGCGTAGTCGGGGGGCGCGGCACTGAAGCTTTCTTT.

The gene calls are TRBV4-2 and TRBJ2-7, with 8 positions matching TRBD2. In germline, CDR1 is LGHNA, CDR2 YNFKEQ. The junction had 1 base not matched to a gene; V was cut back by 0 bases and J by 3 bases. The CDR3 consists of 14 residues. CDR3 sequence: CASSQDTSGYEQYF. CDR3 bases: TGTGCCAGCAGCCAAGACACTAGCGGCTACGAGCAGTACTTC.

The chain recombines TRBV7-6 with TRBJ2-1; D call uncertain. CDR1 and CDR2 from the germline V gene are SGHVS and FNYEAQ. This CDR3 is 13 amino acids long. With 1 base removed from V and 6 bases from J, the gap between germline ends came to 7 bases. The CDR3 DNA reads TGTGCCAGCAGCTTAGGGTCTCGCAATGAGCAGTTCTTC. It encodes CASSLGSRNEQFF.

J is TRBJ1-5 and V is TRBV2; 10 bases are shared with TRBD1. The CDR3 is made up of 15 amino acids. Trimming cost V 8 bases and J 7 bases; bases outside gene matches: 11. Germline V gives CDR1 SNHLY, CDR2 FYNNEI. CDR3 loop: CASGSGTGEQQPQHF. The DNA for the CDR3 is TGTGCCAGCGGGAGCGGGACAGGGGAACAGCAGCCCCAGCATTTT.

The chain recombines TRBV5-4 with TRBJ2-7; D perhaps matches TRBD1 (6 bases). V was cut by 3 bases and J by 0 bases, with 10 bases left in between. Germline V lookup: CDR1 SGHNT, CDR2 YYREEE (reference sequence). The CDR3 extends over 14 amino acids. The CDR3 loop reads CASSSDRSSYEQYF. The CDR3 DNA sequence: TGTGCCAGCAGCTCTGACAGGAGCTCCTACGAGCAGTACTTC.

This rearrangement joins TRBV29-1 to TRBJ2-1, with TRBD1 matching 9 bases. This CDR3 is built from 12 residues. Germline lookup yields CDR1 SQVTM and CDR2 ANQGSEA. V gave up 5 bases and J gave up 8 bases; unmatched junction bases: 4. The CDR3, as DNA: TGCAGCGTTTGGACAGGGGCTTATGAGCAGTTCTTC. Amino acid sequence: CSVWTGAYEQFF.

The V gene is TRBV7-9, the J gene TRBJ1-4, with 8 bases identical to TRBD1. Unmatched junction bases numbered 6, after V lost 4 bases and J lost 8 bases. The germline CDR1 and CDR2 sequences are SEHNR and FQNEAQ (reference sequence). The CDR3 is 14 residues long. The CDR3 bases are TGTGCCAGCAGCTGGTCAGGGGGCAGAGAAAAACTGTTTTTT. It translates to CASSWSGGREKLFF.

The gene calls are TRBV2 and TRBJ2-1; D remains unclear. The CDR3 is 10 residues long. V lost 4 bases and J 9 bases, leaving 4 bases between the germline ends. The V gene's germline CDR1 is SNHLY and CDR2 FYNNEI. CDR3 sequence reads: CASSGGEQFF. The CDR3 nucleotides read TGTGCCAGCAGTGGGGGTGAGCAGTTCTTC.

This clone showed up just once. J is TRBJ2-1 and V is TRBV27, with D maybe TRBD2 (7 bases). The germline CDR1 and CDR2 sequences are MNHEY and SMNVEV (reference sequence). V lost 6 bases and J lost 3, with 15 bases in between. The CDR3 is 15 residues long. CDR3 in DNA: TGTGCCAGCAGGAGGGGGGGGGCGCTCTACAATGAGCAGTTCTTC. Its protein is CASRRGGALYNEQFF.

V is TRBV4-3 and J is TRBJ2-7, with D perhaps TRBD2 (5 bases). The CDR3 totals 14 residues. The germline gives CDR1 LGHNA, CDR2 YSLEER. Trimming took off 0 bases at V and 4 bases at J, with 10 bases between the two ends. CDR3 sequence: CASSQDLGEYEQYF. The CDR3 DNA reads as TGCGCCAGCAGCCAAGATCTCGGGGAGTACGAGCAGTACTTC.

The V call is TRBV14, the J call TRBJ1-2; D not resolved. Trimming removed 2 bases from V and 8 bases from J, with 18 bases in between. This CDR3 is 15 amino acids long. Germline CDR1 reads SGHDN; CDR2 reads FVKESK. The CDR3 loop is CASSQTRGGGGGYTF. CDR3 nucleotide sequence: TGTGCCAGCAGCCAAACCCGCGGAGGTGGAGGGGGCTACACCTTC.

CDR3 in amino acids: CASSLVSLGYEQYF. The DNA of the CDR3 is TGTGCCAGCAGTTTGGTCTCCCTCGGGTACGAGCAGTACTTC. J is TRBJ2-7 and V is TRBV28; no definite D call. The CDR3 is 14 amino acids. Trimming removed 3 bases at V and 4 bases at J, with 13 bases between. Germline CDR1 MDHEN, CDR2 SYDVKM.

This chain joins TRBV29-1 and TRBJ2-1; D uncertain. Germline assignment: CDR1 SQVTM and CDR2 ANQGSEA. There are 15 residues in the CDR3. The germline V and J ends were trimmed by 2 bases and 0 bases, with 11 bases remaining between them. CDR3 sequence (DNA): TGCAGCGTTGAAAGGGTTGGAGTCTCCTACAATGAGCAGTTCTTC. It codes for CSVERVGVSYNEQFF.

This chain uses TRBV6-5 with TRBJ2-6, with 7 bases fitting TRBD1. CDR1 and CDR2 from the germline V gene are MNHEY and SVGAGI. The ends lost 6 bases at V and 0 bases at J; junction bases unmatched: 2. The CDR3 has 15 residues. CDR3 sequence reads: CASRRDSSGANVLTF. Written as DNA, the CDR3 is TGTGCCAGCAGAAGGGACAGCTCTGGGGCCAACGTCCTGACTTTC.